This is a list of T cell receptor beta chains from one sample in a study of shared clonotypes between healthy human individuals. The protocol was immunoSEQ multiplex PCR, while the TCRdb copy is restricted to in-frame clones and leaves out a portion. The table includes 2.5 million or so clones, 90% to 95% detected once. The sequencing sample was made of naive CD4+ T cells sorted from blood. The receptor source for this set is a man aged 18 to 35 in good health. Each CDR3 is given with its conserved first and last residue. Fields, in order: clone size, V gene, J gene, D gene, CDR3 protein, CDR3 DNA. A D gene is named only where the DNA matches it firmly. Expanded clones are given a class, and other clones once, few, many or no size at all.

.	TRBV5-1	TRBJ2-2	.	CASSYAALTGELFF	TGCGCCAGCAGCTACGCCGCATTGACCGGGGAGCTGTTTTTT
.	TRBV5-8	TRBJ1-2	.	CASSLADGPYGYTF	TGTGCCAGCAGCTTGGCCGACGGGCCCTATGGCTACACCTTC
.	TRBV9	TRBJ2-1	.	CASSVGSRYYNEQFF	TGTGCCAGCAGCGTAGGTAGTCGGTATTACAATGAGCAGTTCTTC
.	TRBV14	TRBJ2-6	.	CASSQSAGANVLTF	TGTGCCAGCAGCCAGAGCGCTGGGGCCAACGTCCTGACTTTC
.	TRBV6-5	TRBJ1-6	TRBD1	CASSRQRTGVTLHF	TGTGCCAGCAGTCGACAGAGGACAGGGGTGACCCTCCACTTT
.	TRBV11-2	TRBJ2-5	.	CASSLHEGVAQYF	TGTGCCAGCAGCTTACACGAGGGGGTGGCCCAGTACTTC
.	TRBV7-9	TRBJ1-4	.	CASQREWELGEKLFF	TGTGCCAGCCAGAGGGAGTGGGAGTTAGGCGAAAAACTGTTTTTT
.	TRBV5-3	TRBJ2-2	.	CARSLGKGWNTGELFF	TGTGCCAGAAGCTTGGGGAAGGGATGGAACACCGGGGAGCTGTTTTTT
.	TRBV5-4	TRBJ2-5	TRBD2	CASSSAGTSGTQYF	TGTGCCAGCAGTTCCGCCGGGACTAGTGGGACCCAGTACTTC
.	TRBV6-5	TRBJ2-5	.	CASSQNAKTQYF	TGTGCCAGCAGTCAAAACGCGAAGACCCAGTACTTC
.	TRBV29-1	TRBJ1-5	.	CSAGGDSNQPQHF	TGCAGCGCTGGGGGGGATAGCAATCAGCCCCAGCATTTT
.	TRBV2	TRBJ1-6	.	CASSVGTSNSPLHF	TGTGCCAGCAGTGTCGGCACGAGTAATTCACCCCTCCACTTT
.	TRBV6-1	TRBJ2-7	TRBD2	CASSEGLAGTYEQYF	TGTGCCAGCAGTGAAGGACTAGCGGGGACCTACGAGCAGTACTTC
once	TRBV11-3	TRBJ2-1	TRBD1	CASSQGQYNEQFF	TGTGCCAGCAGCCAGGGACAGTACAATGAGCAGTTCTTC
.	TRBV28	TRBJ2-2	.	CASRAGGPGGELFF	TGTGCCAGCAGGGCAGGGGGGCCCGGCGGGGAGCTGTTTTTT
.	TRBV6-1	TRBJ1-5	TRBD1	CASSGRDTKQGFSNQPQHF	TGTGCCAGCAGTGGCAGGGATACTAAACAGGGGTTTAGCAATCAGCCCCAGCATTTT
.	TRBV18	TRBJ1-1	TRBD1	CASSSPGQGNTEAFF	TGTGCCAGCTCATCGCCGGGACAGGGGAACACTGAAGCTTTCTTT
.	TRBV2	TRBJ2-7	TRBD1	CASTKDRGLEQYF	TGTGCCAGCACAAAGGACAGGGGTCTCGAGCAGTACTTC
.	TRBV19	TRBJ1-5	.	CASTGYTVGNQPQHF	TGTGCCAGTACGGGGTACACCGTAGGCAATCAGCCCCAGCATTTT
.	TRBV5-1	TRBJ1-1	.	CASSSFRAENTEAFF	TGCGCCAGCAGCTCGTTCAGGGCCGAGAACACTGAAGCTTTCTTT